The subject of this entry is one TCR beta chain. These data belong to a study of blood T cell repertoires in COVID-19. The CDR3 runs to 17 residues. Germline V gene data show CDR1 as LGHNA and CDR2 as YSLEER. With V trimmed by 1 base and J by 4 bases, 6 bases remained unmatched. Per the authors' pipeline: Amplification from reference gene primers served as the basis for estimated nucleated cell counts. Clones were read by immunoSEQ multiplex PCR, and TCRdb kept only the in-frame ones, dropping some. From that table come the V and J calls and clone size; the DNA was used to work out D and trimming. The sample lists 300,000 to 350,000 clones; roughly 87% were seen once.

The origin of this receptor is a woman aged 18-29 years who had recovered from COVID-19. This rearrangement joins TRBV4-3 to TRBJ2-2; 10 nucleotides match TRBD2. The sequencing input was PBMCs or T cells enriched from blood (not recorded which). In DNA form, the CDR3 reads TGCGCCAGCAGCCAAGCCTCCCTAGCGGGAGCCACCGGGGAGCTGTTTTTT. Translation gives CASSQASLAGATGELFF.